The present TCR beta chain was sequenced within a study of cytomegalovirus exposure and HLA in healthy donors (dated by TCRdb to 2015 to 2018). Notes on the research overall: According to a later analysis, one platform produced both the 100 to 150 validation repertoires and the 666 repertoires of the first cohort. Along with the roughly 670-subject first cohort, a separate validation cohort of over a hundred different subjects was used. To predict cytomegalovirus infection status, the study combined high-throughput TCR immunosequencing, statistical association of individual TCRs with disease status, and machine learning. The aim of the study was to test whether cataloging public T cell receptors could identify signatures of past pathogen exposure.

This clone appeared once. What antigen it recognizes has not been identified. Within one base of it there is no much larger clone, and no base qualities were kept. Separate from the roughly 650-subject first cohort, the validation cohort of roughly 130 subjects was the group to which the donors belonged. General findings and caveats noted by the study authors: In vitro tests confirmed that three of the cytomegalovirus-associated TCR beta chains recognize cytomegalovirus antigens. The classifier was reported to diagnose cytomegalovirus status with high specificity and sensitivity in both the original and validation cohorts. Most TCR sequences were seen in very few donors, while some public TCRs were found in many individuals. In a later analysis, TCRs clustered in the first cohort were found to also tend to co-occur in the 110 or so validation repertoires, with approximately 93% of cluster scores above 0. The study gave a list of more than 150 TCR beta chains associated with cytomegalovirus. According to the authors, the approach could potentially be generalized to other disease states and immunological phenotypes. All 110 or so repertoires were used to score co-occurrence in the validation cohort in a later analysis, because that analysis had no HLA typing for the cohort.

Its CDR3 holds 15 amino acids, cysteine through phenylalanine. Of the read, only the CDR3 DNA is kept; its 45 bases are in frame from base 1. V and J lose 4 bases and 1 base, and a span of 14 bases separates them. As encoded in the germline V gene (reference sequence), CDR1 is PRHDT while CDR2 is FYEKMQ. Library creation used the immunoSEQ multiplex PCR assay. The paper's processing steps were these. To diagnose cytomegalovirus status from the catalog of TCR beta chain sequences, a statistical classification framework was built. Not all clones reach the TCRdb copy of this immuneACCESS table, which keeps in-frame sequences only. Checked studies attribute under half of the gap to unresolved V genes and leave the rest unexplained. V and J calls and clone size come straight from that table; D and trimming were deduced from the DNA. In this sample the table shows about 98,000 clones, roughly 87% of which occur a single time. Under 4.5% of the sample comes from the top ten.

The sample was PBMCs. This sequence was found in a woman in her twenties or thirties in good health and CMV-seronegative. This receptor chain uses TRBV13 and TRBJ2-7; no D gene is confidently identified. CDR3 region: CASSSPTETSYEQYF. The DNA sequence is as follows: TGTGCCAGCAGCTCCCCCACGGAGACTTCCTACGAGCAGTACTTC.